The clone carrying this T cell receptor (beta chain) was seen only a few times. Sequenced by immunoSEQ multiplex PCR; TCRdb stores in-frame clones only, minus some. Among about 260,000 clones listed, 75% to 90% were seen once. Trimming took 0 bases from V and 0 from J; bases not matched to a gene: 3. The CDR3 extends over 17 amino acids. Germline lookup yields CDR1 LGHNT and CDR2 FRNRAP. The data were obtained in a study of blood T cell repertoires in COVID-19. Sequenced material: peripheral blood. The clonotype originates from a man between 25 and 39 years old with active or convalescent COVID-19. This sequence joins TRBV12-5 and TRBJ2-3; 10 positions agree with TRBD1. The CDR3 DNA reads TGTGCTAGTGGTTTGGTGCGGACAGGGGGGAGCACAGATACGCAGTATTTT. This gives the protein CASGLVRTGGSTDTQYF.